These 2 T cell receptor beta chains originate from one sample sequenced in a study of blood T cell repertoires in COVID-19. TCRdb's table, derived via immunoSEQ multiplex PCR, lists solely in-frame clones and lacks some. The sample carries 270,000 or so clones, over 75% recorded once. The specimen sequenced was peripheral blood. The source is a human donor in a cohort sampled during active COVID-19.

The chain has TRBV10-2 and TRBJ2-7; 9 bases are shared with TRBD1. V lost 6 bases to trimming and J lost 1 base; unmatched junction nucleotides: 10. The CDR3 extends over 16 amino acids. Germline V lookup: CDR1 WSHSY, CDR2 SAAADI. CDR3 sequence: CASRNYGTGYSYEQYF. Here the CDR3 DNA reads TGCGCCAGCAGAAACTATGGGACAGGGTATTCCTACGAGCAGTACTTC.

The DNA for the CDR3 is TGTGCCAGCAGCGTAGAAACAGGGGGCATCACTGAAGCTTTCTTT. The encoded protein is CASSVETGGITEAFF. The rearrangement links TRBV9 to TRBJ1-1; 9 bases agree with TRBD1. V gave up 0 bases and J gave up 4 bases; unmatched junction bases: 4. The V gene's germline CDR1 is SGDLS and CDR2 YYNGEE. The CDR3 extends over 15 amino acids.